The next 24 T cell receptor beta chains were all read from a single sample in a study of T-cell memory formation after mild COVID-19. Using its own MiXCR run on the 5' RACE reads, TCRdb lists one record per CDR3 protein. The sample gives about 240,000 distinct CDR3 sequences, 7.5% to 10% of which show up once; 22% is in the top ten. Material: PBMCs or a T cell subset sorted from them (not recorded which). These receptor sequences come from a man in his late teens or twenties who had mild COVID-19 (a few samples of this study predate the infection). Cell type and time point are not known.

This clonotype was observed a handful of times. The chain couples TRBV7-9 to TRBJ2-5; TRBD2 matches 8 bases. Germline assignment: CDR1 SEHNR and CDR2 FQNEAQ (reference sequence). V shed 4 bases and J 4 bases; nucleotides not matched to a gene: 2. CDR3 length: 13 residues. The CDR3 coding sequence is TGTGCCAGCAGCTCGACTAGCGCAGAGACCCAGTACTTC. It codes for CASSSTSAETQYF.

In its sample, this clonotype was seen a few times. The CDR3 bases are TGTGCCAGCAGCTTAGAGGCAGGGGGGTATCATGGCTACACCTTC. It specifies CASSLEAGGYHGYTF. The chain has TRBV7-9 and TRBJ1-2; 7 bases line up with TRBD1. Germline trimming cut 1 base from V and 6 bases from J; bases unmatched to any gene: 8. CDR3 length: 15 amino acids. Germline V gives CDR1 SEHNR, CDR2 FQNEAQ (reference sequence).

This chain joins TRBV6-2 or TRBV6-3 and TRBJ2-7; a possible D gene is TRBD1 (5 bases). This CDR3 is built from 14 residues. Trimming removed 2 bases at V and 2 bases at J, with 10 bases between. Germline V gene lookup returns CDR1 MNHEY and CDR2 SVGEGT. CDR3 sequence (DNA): TGTGCCAGCAGTTACAACAGGCCCCCCTACGAGCAGTACGTC. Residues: CASSYNRPPYEQYV.

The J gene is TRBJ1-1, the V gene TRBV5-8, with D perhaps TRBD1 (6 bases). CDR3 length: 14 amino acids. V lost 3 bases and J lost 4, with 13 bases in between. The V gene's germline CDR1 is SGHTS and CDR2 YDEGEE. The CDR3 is CASSWRQDSTEAFF. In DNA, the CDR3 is TGTGCCAGCAGCTGGCGACAGGACAGCACTGAAGCTTTCTTT.

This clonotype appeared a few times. The CDR3 nucleotides are TGCGCCAGCAGCCAAGAAAGCGTGGCGGCCGGGGGAGAGCAGTACGTC. Amino acid sequence: CASSQESVAAGGEQYV. V and J are TRBV4-3 and TRBJ2-7; tentatively, D is TRBD2 (6 bases). Trimming removed 0 bases from V and 7 bases from J, with 19 bases in between. CDR1 is LGHNA, CDR2 YSLEER, per germline. The CDR3 length is 16 residues.

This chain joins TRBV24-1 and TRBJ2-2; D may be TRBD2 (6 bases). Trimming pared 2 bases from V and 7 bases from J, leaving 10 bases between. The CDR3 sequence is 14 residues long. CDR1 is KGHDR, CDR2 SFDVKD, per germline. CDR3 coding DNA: TGTGCCACCAGTGATTGGAGGGAACACGGGGAGCTGTTTTTT. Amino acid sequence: CATSDWREHGELFF.

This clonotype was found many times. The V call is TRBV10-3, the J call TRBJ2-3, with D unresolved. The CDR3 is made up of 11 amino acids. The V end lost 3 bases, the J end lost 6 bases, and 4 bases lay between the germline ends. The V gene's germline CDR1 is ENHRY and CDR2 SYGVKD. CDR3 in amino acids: CAISDEDTQYF. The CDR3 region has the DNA TGTGCCATCAGTGACGAGGATACGCAGTATTTT.

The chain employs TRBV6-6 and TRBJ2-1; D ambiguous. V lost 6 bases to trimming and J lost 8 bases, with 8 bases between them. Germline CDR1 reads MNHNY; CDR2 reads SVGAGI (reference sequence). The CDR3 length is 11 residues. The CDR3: CASSSKDEQFF. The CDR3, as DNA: TGTGCCAGCAGCTCCAAAGATGAGCAGTTCTTC.

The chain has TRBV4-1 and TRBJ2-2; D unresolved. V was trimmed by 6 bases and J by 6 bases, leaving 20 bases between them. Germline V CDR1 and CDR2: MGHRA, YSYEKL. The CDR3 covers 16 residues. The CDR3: CASSPTSRATPGELFF. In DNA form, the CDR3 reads TGCGCCAGCAGTCCCACTTCCCGGGCTACGCCCGGGGAGCTGTTTTTT.

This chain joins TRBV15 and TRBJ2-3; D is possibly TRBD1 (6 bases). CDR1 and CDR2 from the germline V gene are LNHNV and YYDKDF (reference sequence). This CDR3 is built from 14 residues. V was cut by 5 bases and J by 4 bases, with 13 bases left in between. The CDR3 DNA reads TGTGCCACCAGCGGCCCACAGGGACCAGATACGCAGTATTTT. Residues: CATSGPQGPDTQYF.

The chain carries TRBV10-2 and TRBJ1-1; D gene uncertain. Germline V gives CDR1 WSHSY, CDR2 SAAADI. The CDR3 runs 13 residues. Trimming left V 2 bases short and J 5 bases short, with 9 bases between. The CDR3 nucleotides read TGCGCCAGCAGTGAGGGTAGGGTAACTGAAGCTTTCTTT. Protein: CASSEGRVTEAFF.

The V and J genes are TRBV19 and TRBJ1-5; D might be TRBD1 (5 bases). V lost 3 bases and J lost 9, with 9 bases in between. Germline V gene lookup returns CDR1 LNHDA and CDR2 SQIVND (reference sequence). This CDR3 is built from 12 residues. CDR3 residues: CASSIGAGPQHF. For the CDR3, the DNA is TGTGCCAGTAGTATCGGGGCGGGGCCCCAGCATTTT.

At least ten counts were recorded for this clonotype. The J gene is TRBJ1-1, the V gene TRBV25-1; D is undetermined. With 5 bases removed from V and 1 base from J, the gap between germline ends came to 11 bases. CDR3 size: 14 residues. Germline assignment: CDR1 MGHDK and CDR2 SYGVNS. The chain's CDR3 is CASSPRTGNTEAFF. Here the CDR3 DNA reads TGTGCCAGCAGTCCTCGGACTGGGAACACTGAAGCTTTCTTT.

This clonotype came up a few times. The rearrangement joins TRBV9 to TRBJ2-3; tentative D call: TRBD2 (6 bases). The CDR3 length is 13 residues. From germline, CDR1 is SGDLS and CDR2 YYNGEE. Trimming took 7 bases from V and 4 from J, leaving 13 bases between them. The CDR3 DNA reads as TGTGCCAGCCGCGGGACGACACCAGATACGCAGTATTTT. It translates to CASRGTTPDTQYF.

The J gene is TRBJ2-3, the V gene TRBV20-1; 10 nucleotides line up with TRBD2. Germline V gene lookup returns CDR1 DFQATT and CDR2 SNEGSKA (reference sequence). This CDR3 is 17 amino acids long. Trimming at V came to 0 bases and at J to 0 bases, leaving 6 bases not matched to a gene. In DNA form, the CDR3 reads TGCAGTGCTAGAGATCAGGGTAGCGGGGGGAGCACAGATACGCAGTATTTT. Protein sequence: CSARDQGSGGSTDTQYF.

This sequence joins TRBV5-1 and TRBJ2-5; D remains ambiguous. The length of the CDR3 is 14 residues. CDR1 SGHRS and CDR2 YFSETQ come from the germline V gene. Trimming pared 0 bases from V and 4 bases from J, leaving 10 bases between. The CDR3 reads CASSLAALGETQYF. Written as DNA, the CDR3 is TGCGCCAGCAGCTTGGCTGCTCTGGGAGAGACCCAGTACTTC.

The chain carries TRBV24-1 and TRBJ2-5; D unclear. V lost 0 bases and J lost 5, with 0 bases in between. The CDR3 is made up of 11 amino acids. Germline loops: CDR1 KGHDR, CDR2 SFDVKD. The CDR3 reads CATSDLETQYF. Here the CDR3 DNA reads TGTGCCACCAGTGATTTGGAGACCCAGTACTTC.

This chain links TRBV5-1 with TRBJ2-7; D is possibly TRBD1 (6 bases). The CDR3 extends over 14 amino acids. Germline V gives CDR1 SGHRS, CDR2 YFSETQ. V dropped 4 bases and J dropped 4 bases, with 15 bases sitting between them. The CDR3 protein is CASSRDGTLYEQYF. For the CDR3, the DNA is TGCGCCAGCAGCCGCGACGGGACACTTTACGAGCAGTACTTC.

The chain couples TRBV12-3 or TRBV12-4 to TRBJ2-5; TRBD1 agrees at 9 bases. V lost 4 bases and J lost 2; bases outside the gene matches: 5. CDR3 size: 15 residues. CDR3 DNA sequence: TGTGCCAGCAGTTGGGGACAGGGCGAGCAAGAGACCCAGTACTTC. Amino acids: CASSWGQGEQETQYF.

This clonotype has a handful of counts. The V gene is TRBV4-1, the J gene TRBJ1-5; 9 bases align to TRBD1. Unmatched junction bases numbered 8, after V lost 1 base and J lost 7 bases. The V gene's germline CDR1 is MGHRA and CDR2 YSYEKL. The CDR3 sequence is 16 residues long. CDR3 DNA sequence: TGCGCCAGCAGCCAAGGACAACAGGGGGCGGGACAGCCCCAGCATTTT. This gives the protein CASSQGQQGAGQPQHF.

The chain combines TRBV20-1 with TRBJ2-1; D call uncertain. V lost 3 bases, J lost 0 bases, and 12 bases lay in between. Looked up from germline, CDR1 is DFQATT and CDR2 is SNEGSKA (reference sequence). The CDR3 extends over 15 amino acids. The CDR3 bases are TGCAGTGCTAGGGTCTGGCGGAGCTCCTACAATGAGCAGTTCTTC. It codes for CSARVWRSSYNEQFF.

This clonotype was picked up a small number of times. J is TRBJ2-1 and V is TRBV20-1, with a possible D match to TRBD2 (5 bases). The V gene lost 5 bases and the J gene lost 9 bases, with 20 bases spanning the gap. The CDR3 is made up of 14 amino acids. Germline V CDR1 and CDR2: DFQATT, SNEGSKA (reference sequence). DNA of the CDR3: TGCAGTGCTCCACTAGTGCTCGGGTCGGGTGAGCAGTTCTTC. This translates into CSAPLVLGSGEQFF.

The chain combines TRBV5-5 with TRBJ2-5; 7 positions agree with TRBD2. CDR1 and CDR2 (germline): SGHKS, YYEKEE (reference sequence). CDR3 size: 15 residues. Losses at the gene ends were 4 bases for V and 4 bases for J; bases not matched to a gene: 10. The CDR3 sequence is CASSPFWGGGETQYF. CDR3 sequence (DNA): TGTGCCAGCAGCCCATTTTGGGGGGGGGGAGAGACCCAGTACTTC.

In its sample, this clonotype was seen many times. CDR3 residues: CASSLVTSSRRTGGGYTF. The CDR3 region has the DNA TGTGCCAGCAGCTTAGTTACTTCGTCGCGGCGAACCGGGGGGGGCTACACCTTC. This chain joins TRBV7-2 and TRBJ1-2, with D tentatively TRBD1 (5 bases). The CDR3 spans 18 residues. The germline gives CDR1 SGHTA, CDR2 FQGNSA. V dropped 1 base and J dropped 8 bases, with 26 bases sitting between them. The whole variable domain, remainder taken from reference TRBV7-2 and TRBJ1-2, is GAGVSQSPSNKVTEKGKDVELRCDPISGHTALYWYRQSLGQGLEFLIYFQGNSAPDKSGLPSDRFSAERTGGSVSTLTIQRTQQEDSAVYLCASSLVTSSRRTGGGYTFGSGTRLTVV.